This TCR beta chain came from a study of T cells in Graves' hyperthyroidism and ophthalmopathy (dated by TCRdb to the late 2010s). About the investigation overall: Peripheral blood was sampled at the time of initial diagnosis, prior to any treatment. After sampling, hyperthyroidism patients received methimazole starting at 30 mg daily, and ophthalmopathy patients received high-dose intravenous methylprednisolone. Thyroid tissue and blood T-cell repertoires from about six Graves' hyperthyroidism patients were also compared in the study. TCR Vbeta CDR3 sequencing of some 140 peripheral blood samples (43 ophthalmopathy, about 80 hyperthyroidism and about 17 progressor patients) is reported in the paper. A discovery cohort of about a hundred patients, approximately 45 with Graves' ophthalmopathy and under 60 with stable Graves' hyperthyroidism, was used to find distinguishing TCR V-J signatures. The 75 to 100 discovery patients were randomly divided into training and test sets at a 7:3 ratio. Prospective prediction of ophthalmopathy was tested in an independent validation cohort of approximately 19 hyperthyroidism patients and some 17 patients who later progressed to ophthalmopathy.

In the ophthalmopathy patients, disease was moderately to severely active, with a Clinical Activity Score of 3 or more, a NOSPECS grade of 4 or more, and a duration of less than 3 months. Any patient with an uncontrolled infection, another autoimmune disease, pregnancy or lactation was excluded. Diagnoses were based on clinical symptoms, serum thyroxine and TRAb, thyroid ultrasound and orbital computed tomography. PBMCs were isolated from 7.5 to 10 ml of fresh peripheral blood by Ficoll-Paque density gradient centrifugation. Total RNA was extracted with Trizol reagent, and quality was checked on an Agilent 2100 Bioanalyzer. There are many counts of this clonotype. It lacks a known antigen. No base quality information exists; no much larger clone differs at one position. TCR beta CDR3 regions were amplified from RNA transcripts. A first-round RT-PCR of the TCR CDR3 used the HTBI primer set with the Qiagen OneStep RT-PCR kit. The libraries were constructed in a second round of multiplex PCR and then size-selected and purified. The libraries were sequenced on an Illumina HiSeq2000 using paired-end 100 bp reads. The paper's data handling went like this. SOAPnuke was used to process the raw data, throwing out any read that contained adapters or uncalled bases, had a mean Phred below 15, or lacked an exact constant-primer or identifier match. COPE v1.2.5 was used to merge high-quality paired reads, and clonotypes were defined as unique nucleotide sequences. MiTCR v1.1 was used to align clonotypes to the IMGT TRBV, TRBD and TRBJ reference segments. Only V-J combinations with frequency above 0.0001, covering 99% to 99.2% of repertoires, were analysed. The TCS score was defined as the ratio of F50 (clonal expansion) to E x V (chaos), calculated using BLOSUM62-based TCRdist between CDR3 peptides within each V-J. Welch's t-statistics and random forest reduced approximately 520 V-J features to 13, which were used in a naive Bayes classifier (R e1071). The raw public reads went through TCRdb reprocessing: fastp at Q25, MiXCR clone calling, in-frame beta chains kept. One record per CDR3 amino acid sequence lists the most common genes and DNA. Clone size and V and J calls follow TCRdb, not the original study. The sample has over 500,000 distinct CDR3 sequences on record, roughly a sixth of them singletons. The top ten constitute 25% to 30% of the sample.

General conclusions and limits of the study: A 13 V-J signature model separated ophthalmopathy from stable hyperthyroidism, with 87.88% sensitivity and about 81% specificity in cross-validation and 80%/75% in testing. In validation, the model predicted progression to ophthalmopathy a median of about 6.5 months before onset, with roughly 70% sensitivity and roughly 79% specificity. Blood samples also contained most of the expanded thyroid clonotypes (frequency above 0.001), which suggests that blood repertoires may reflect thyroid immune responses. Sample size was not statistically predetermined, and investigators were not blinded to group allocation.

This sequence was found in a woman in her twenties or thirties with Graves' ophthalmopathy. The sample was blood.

The DNA sequence is as follows: TGTGCCAGCAGCTTGGGGCCGGGGGCTTTTAACACTGAAGCTTTCTTT. It codes for CASSLGPGAFNTEAFF. The chain is assembled from TRBV5-8 and TRBJ1-1; a tentative D match to TRBD1 spans 6 bases. The germline ends are 14 bases apart after V is trimmed by 0 bases and J by 2 bases. The CDR3 has 16 amino acids, counting the end cysteine and phenylalanine. Only CDR3 DNA remains: 48 bases, in frame from the first base. Per the germline V gene, SGHTS is the CDR1 and YDEGEE is the CDR2.